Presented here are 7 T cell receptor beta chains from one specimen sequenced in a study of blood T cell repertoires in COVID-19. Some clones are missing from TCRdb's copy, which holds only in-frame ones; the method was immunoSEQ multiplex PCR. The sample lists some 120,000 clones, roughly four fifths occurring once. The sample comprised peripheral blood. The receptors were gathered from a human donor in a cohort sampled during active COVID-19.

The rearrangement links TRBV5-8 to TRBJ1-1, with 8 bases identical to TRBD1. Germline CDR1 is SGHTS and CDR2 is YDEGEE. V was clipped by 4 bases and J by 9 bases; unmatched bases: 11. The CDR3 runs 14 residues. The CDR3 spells CASSLGQGGPQAFF. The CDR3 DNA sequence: TGTGCCAGCAGCCTCGGACAGGGAGGCCCGCAAGCTTTCTTT.

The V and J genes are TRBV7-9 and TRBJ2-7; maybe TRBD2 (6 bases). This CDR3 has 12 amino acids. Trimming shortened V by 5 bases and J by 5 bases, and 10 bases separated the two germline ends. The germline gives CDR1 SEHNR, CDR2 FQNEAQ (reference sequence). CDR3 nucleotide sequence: TGTGCCAGCAGCGGAGGGTTAAACGAGCAGTACTTC. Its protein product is CASSGGLNEQYF.

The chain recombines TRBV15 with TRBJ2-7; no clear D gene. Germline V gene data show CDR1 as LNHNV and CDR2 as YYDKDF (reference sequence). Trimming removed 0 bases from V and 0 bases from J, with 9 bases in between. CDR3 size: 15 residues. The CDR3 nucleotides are TGTGCCACCAGCAGAGATCCGGGTACCTCCTACGAGCAGTACTTC. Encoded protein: CATSRDPGTSYEQYF.

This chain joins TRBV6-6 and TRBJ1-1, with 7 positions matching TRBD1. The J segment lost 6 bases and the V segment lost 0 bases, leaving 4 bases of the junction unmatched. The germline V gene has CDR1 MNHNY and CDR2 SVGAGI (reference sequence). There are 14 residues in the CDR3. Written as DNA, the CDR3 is TGTGCCAGCAGTTACTCCCGTGACAGGGCTGAAGCTTTCTTT. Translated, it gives CASSYSRDRAEAFF.

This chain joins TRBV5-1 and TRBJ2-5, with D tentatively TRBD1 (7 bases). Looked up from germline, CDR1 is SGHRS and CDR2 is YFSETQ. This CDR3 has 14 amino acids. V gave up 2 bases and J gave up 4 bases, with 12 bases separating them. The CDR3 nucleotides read TGCGCCAGCAGCTTCCAGGGGGGTCGAGAGACCCAGTACTTC. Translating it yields CASSFQGGRETQYF.

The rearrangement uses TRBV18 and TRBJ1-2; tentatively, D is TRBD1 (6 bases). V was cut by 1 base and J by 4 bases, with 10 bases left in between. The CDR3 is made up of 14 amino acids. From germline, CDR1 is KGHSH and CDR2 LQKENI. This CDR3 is CASSPLGGAYGYTF. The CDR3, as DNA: TGTGCCAGCTCACCACTAGGGGGGGCCTATGGCTACACCTTC. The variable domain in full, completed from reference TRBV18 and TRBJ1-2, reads NAGVMQNPRHLVRRRGQEARLRCSPMKGHSHVYWYRQLPEEGLKFMVYLQKENIIDESGMPKERFSAEFPKEGPSILRIQQVVRGDSAAYFCASSPLGGAYGYTFGSGTRLTVV.

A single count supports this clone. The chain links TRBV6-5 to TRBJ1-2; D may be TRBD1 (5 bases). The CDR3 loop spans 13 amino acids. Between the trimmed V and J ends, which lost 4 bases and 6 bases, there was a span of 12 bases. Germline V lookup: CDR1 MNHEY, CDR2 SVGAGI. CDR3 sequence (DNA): TGTGCCAGCAGTTGGAGGGGAGGGGATGGCTACACCTTC. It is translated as CASSWRGGDGYTF.